Listed below are T cell receptor beta chains from one sample, sequenced in a study of CD8 T cells in Susac syndrome. TCRdb processed the immunoSEQ multiplex PCR reads anew with MiXCR; each CDR3 protein has one entry. The table lists around 150,000 distinct CDR3 sequences, approximately 94% of them singletons, with roughly 0.084% in the top ten. Sample: CD4+ T cells from PBMCs. The receptors here all came from a human donor with Susac syndrome. The CDR3 runs from the conserved cysteine through the conserved F or W. A D gene is named only where the DNA matches it firmly. The size of a clone is reported for some rows only, either as once, few or many, or as a class for expanded clones.

once,TRBV2,-,TRBJ1-2,CASRDGYTF,TGTGCCAGCAGAGATGGCTACACCTTC
once,TRBV20-1,TRBD1,TRBJ1-1,CSARVQGPYTEAFF,TGCAGTGCTAGGGTACAGGGGCCCTACACTGAAGCTTTCTTT
-,TRBV3-1,TRBD2,TRBJ2-1,CASSPPFRLMRGVPLYNEQFF,TGTGCCAGCAGCCCACCGTTTAGGTTAATGCGGGGGGTCCCCCTCTACAATGAGCAGTTCTTC
-,TRBV5-1,-,TRBJ2-3,CASSLLTGSDTQYF,TGCGCCAGCAGCTTATTAACAGGGAGCGATACGCAGTATTTT
-,TRBV4-1,-,TRBJ2-2,CASSPTPSGAGGELFF,TGCGCCAGCAGCCCGACTCCTTCTGGCGCGGGCGGGGAGCTGTTTTTT
-,TRBV9,TRBD2,TRBJ2-1,CASSAPSSGRSNEQFF,TGTGCCAGCAGCGCCCCGAGTAGCGGGAGGAGCAATGAGCAGTTCTTC
-,TRBV7-9,-,TRBJ1-1,CASSSTAGYGSTEAFF,TGTGCCAGCAGCTCTACAGCAGGATATGGAAGCACTGAAGCTTTCTTT
-,TRBV15,-,TRBJ1-5,CATSRGRDSNQPQHF,TGTGCCACCAGCAGAGGTCGGGACAGCAATCAGCCCCAGCATTTT
-,TRBV4-1,TRBD2,TRBJ2-4,CASSQTGSGIIEAKNIQYF,TGCGCCAGCAGCCAAACGGGTAGCGGGATAATTGAAGCCAAAAACATTCAGTACTTC
-,TRBV7-2,-,TRBJ1-3,CASSLVNGPGNTIYF,TGTGCCAGCAGCTTAGTGAACGGGCCTGGAAACACCATATATTTT
once,TRBV27,-,TRBJ2-7,CASSFSDGQTYEQYF,TGTGCCAGCAGCTTCAGCGACGGACAGACGTACGAGCAGTACTTC
-,TRBV9,-,TRBJ1-2,CASSVASGRGDYTF,TGTGCCAGCAGCGTAGCTTCGGGACGAGGGGACTACACCTTC
-,TRBV3-1,TRBD2,TRBJ2-1,CASRQRGNDNEQFF,TGTGCCAGCAGGCAGCGGGGAAACGACAATGAGCAGTTCTTC
-,TRBV19,TRBD1,TRBJ2-7,CASSSSPGQGTDEQYF,TGTGCCAGTAGTTCGTCGCCGGGACAGGGAACGGACGAGCAGTACTTC
-,TRBV20-1,TRBD2,TRBJ2-2,CSARDGLAGAAGELFF,TGCAGTGCTAGAGATGGACTAGCGGGGGCTGCCGGGGAGCTGTTTTTT
-,TRBV7-9,TRBD1,TRBJ2-5,CASSLTGTGGMKETQYF,TGTGCCAGCAGCCTTACCGGGACAGGGGGCATGAAGGAGACCCAGTACTTC
-,TRBV29-1,-,TRBJ1-2,CSVAPGAWGYTF,TGCAGCGTAGCGCCCGGCGCTTGGGGCTACACCTTC
-,TRBV20-1,-,TRBJ2-3,CSAIERLSTDTQCF,TGCAGTGCTATCGAGCGGCTTAGCACAGATACGCAGTGTTTT
-,TRBV18,-,TRBJ2-3,CASSPQMGSTDTQYF,TGTGCCAGCTCACCACAGATGGGCAGCACAGATACGCAGTATTTT
-,TRBV10-3,-,TRBJ1-5,CAISESGHNNQPQHF,TGTGCCATCAGTGAATCGGGACATAATAATCAGCCCCAGCATTTT
-,TRBV5-1,TRBD2,TRBJ2-1,CASSFGGLAGEQFF,TGCGCCAGCAGCTTCGGAGGACTAGCGGGAGAGCAGTTCTTC
-,TRBV12-3/TRBV12-4,TRBD1,TRBJ2-7,CASSIAGTGRLTYEQYF,TGTGCCAGCAGCATTGCCGGGACAGGGCGTCTTACCTACGAGCAGTACTTC
-,TRBV29-1,-,TRBJ1-2,CSASDSGYTF,TGCAGCGCCTCGGATTCGGGCTACACCTTC
-,TRBV28,-,TRBJ1-2,CASSPGEGDPFYGYTF,TGTGCCAGCAGCCCGGGTGAGGGGGATCCCTTCTATGGCTACACCTTC
-,TRBV4-1,-,TRBJ2-1,CASSPEGRSSSYNEQFF,TGCGCCAGCAGCCCGGAGGGACGGTCGAGCTCCTACAATGAGCAGTTCTTC
once,TRBV29-1,-,TRBJ2-7,CSGGPGLGEQYF,TGCAGCGGGGGCCCCGGATTAGGCGAGCAGTACTTC
-,TRBV28,-,TRBJ2-7,CASSSWTGYEQYF,TGTGCCAGCAGTTCCTGGACCGGATACGAGCAGTACTTC
-,TRBV5-4,-,TRBJ2-7,CASSLSADSTYEQYF,TGTGCCAGCAGCTTGTCCGCAGATAGCACCTACGAGCAGTACTTC
-,TRBV3-1,TRBD2,TRBJ2-1,CASSQPGLARVF,TGTGCCAGCAGCCAGCCGGGACTAGCGAGGGTCTTC
-,TRBV20-1,-,TRBJ2-5,CSAGGETQYF,TGCAGTGCTGGAGGAGAGACCCAGTACTTC
once,TRBV11-2,-,TRBJ1-2,CASSLDRDVGYTF,TGTGCCAGCAGCTTAGACAGGGACGTGGGCTACACCTTC
-,TRBV14,TRBD1,TRBJ2-7,CASSQQQGAYEQYF,TGTGCCAGCAGCCAACAACAGGGGGCCTACGAGCAGTACTTC
-,TRBV7-2,TRBD1,TRBJ1-1,CASSLLAGGGTEAFF,TGTGCCAGCAGCTTACTAGCAGGGGGTGGGACTGAAGCTTTCTTT
-,TRBV3-1,-,TRBJ2-1,CASSLMGGTSYNEQFF,TGTGCCAGCAGCCTAATGGGGGGTACCTCCTACAATGAGCAGTTCTTC
-,TRBV21-1,-,TRBJ2-3,CASSAPWGGTDTQYF,TGTGCCAGCAGCGCACCCTGGGGAGGCACAGATACGCAGTATTTT
-,TRBV20-1,-,TRBJ2-3,CSARHFSSTDTQYF,TGCAGTGCTAGACACTTTTCTAGCACAGATACGCAGTATTTT
-,TRBV20-1,TRBD2,TRBJ2-1,CSAGGTSSNEQFF,TGCAGTGCTGGGGGGACTAGCTCCAATGAGCAGTTCTTC
-,TRBV7-3,-,TRBJ2-1,CASSLSAEHEQFF,TGTGCCAGCAGCTTAAGTGCGGAGCATGAGCAGTTCTTC
-,TRBV20-1,-,TRBJ2-7,CSARGQGKAEQYF,TGCAGTGCTAGAGGGCAGGGTAAAGCCGAGCAGTACTTC
-,TRBV11-1,TRBD2,TRBJ2-1,CASSTGGTSGGLDEQFF,TGTGCCAGCAGCACCGGGGGGACTAGCGGGGGGCTCGATGAGCAGTTCTTC
-,TRBV23-1,TRBD2,TRBJ2-3,CGTGGGLGDTQYF,TGCGGCACGGGCGGGGGGCTCGGAGATACGCAGTATTTT
-,TRBV20-1,TRBD2,TRBJ2-7,CSARDSGSQYEQYF,TGCAGTGCTAGAGATAGCGGGAGTCAATACGAGCAGTACTTC
-,TRBV20-1,-,TRBJ2-3,CSARLPRDTQYF,TGCAGTGCTAGACTGCCACGGGATACGCAGTATTTT
-,TRBV29-1,-,TRBJ2-2,CSVARRSSTGELFF,TGCAGCGTTGCGAGGCGTTCTTCCACCGGGGAGCTGTTTTTT
-,TRBV25-1,TRBD1,TRBJ2-7,CASSESGTGSYEQYF,TGTGCCAGCAGTGAATCCGGGACAGGGAGCTACGAGCAGTACTTC
-,TRBV4-1,-,TRBJ1-2,CASSQPGQTYGYTF,TGCGCCAGCAGCCAGCCGGGGCAGACCTATGGCTACACCTTC
-,TRBV29-1,-,TRBJ1-2,CSATRENYGYTF,TGCAGCGCTACCAGGGAAAACTATGGCTACACCTTC
-,TRBV5-1,-,TRBJ1-1,CASSPSVGNTEAFF,TGCGCCAGCAGCCCCTCGGTAGGAAACACTGAAGCTTTCTTT
once,TRBV12-3/TRBV12-4,-,TRBJ1-2,CASSFGQKAGYTF,TGTGCCAGCAGTTTCGGCCAAAAGGCTGGCTACACCTTC
-,TRBV21-1,-,TRBJ2-7,CASSFGTGAYEQYF,-
-,TRBV13,TRBD1,TRBJ1-1,CASSLGLTGRKNTEAFF,TGTGCCAGCAGCTTAGGGTTGACAGGGCGAAAGAACACTGAAGCTTTCTTT
-,TRBV5-1,TRBD2,TRBJ2-5,CASSPAGTSGSTAGETQYF,TGCGCCAGCAGCCCGGCCGGGACTAGCGGGAGCACGGCGGGAGAGACCCAGTACTTC